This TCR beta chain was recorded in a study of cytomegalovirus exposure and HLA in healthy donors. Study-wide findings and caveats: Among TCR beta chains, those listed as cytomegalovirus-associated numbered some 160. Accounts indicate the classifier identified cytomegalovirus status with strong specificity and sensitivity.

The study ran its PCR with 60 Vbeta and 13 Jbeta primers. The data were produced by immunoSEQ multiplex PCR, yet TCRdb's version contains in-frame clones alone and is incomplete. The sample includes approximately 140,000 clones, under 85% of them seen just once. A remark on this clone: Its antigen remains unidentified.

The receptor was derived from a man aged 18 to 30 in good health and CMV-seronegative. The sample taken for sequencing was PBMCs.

CDR3: CASRLDRVSYEQYF. CDR3 DNA: TGTGCCAGCAGGCTAGACAGGGTTTCCTACGAGCAGTACTTC. The chain carries TRBV6-1 and TRBJ2-7, with 7 bases fitting TRBD1. CDR3 length: 14 amino acids. V shed 6 bases and J 1 base; nucleotides not matched to a gene: 6. Germline-derived CDR1 and CDR2 are MNHNS and SASEGT.